The text below deals with one T cell receptor (beta chain). This sample is drawn from a study of a mutant IDH1 vaccine in newly diagnosed glioma. As to time point: baseline, week 1 (first vaccination visit). Stated treatment: pre-vaccination baseline after standard-of-care therapy. Germline values: CDR1 SGHRS, CDR2 YFSETQ. CDR3 length: 14 residues. V was cut by 4 bases and J by 4 bases, with 14 bases left in between. The table came from immunoSEQ multiplex PCR; TCRdb's copy has only in-frame clones and leaves some out. The top ten clones hold 7% to 9% of a sample with some 100,000 clones, 83% of them seen once.

The clonotype originates from a woman aged 45 to 65 with glioma. The sequencing used PBMCs, collected from a glioma patient treated with radiotherapy, temozolomide or both. The chain uses TRBV5-1 and TRBJ1-1; D gene ambiguous. CDR3 protein: CASSATGSFTEAFF. The CDR3 coding sequence is TGCGCCAGCAGCGCTACCGGGTCCTTCACTGAAGCTTTCTTT.